This T cell receptor (beta chain) was retrieved from a study of response to subunit inactivated influenza vaccine. TCRdb re-analysed the RT-PCR reads in MiXCR, keeping a single row per CDR3 protein. In the table there are a few hundred thousand distinct CDR3 sequences, approximately 6.9% of which are singletons. V lost 6 bases to trimming and J lost 6 bases, with 14 bases between them. Germline CDR1 and CDR2: SQVTM and ANQGSEA. The length of the CDR3 is 12 residues. The TCR sequence derives from a man between 50 and 75 years old who received an inactivated influenza vaccine. The gene calls are TRBV29-1 and TRBJ1-1, with no clear D. Sequences were derived from PBMCs from blood, sampled around 25 months after vaccination. DNA of the CDR3: TGCAGCGTCGCCCTCATAACAGCTGAAGCTTTCTTT. Protein sequence: CSVALITAEAFF. Together with reference TRBV29-1 and TRBJ1-1, the CDR3 gives the full variable domain: SAVISQKPSRDICQRGTSLTIQCQVDSQVTMMFWYRQQPGQSLTLIATANQGSEATYESGFVIDKFPISRPNLTFSTLTVSNMSPEDSSIYLCSVALITAEAFFGQGTRLTVV.